This TCR beta chain was found in a study of blood T cell repertoires in COVID-19. The length of the CDR3 is 12 residues. Losses at the gene ends were 6 bases for V and 8 bases for J; bases not matched to a gene: 3. Germline values: CDR1 MNHEY, CDR2 SMNVEV (reference sequence). The protocol was immunoSEQ multiplex PCR, while the TCRdb copy is restricted to in-frame clones and leaves out a portion. The sample records around 150,000 clones, approximately 91% being singletons. The rearrangement joins TRBV27 to TRBJ2-3; 9 positions match TRBD2. The sequence derives from a man between 18 and 29 years old with acute or convalescent COVID-19. Sequencing input: peripheral blood. The DNA for the CDR3 is TGTGCCAGCAGGCCGACTAGCGGTACGCAGTATTTT. Amino acid sequence: CASRPTSGTQYF.